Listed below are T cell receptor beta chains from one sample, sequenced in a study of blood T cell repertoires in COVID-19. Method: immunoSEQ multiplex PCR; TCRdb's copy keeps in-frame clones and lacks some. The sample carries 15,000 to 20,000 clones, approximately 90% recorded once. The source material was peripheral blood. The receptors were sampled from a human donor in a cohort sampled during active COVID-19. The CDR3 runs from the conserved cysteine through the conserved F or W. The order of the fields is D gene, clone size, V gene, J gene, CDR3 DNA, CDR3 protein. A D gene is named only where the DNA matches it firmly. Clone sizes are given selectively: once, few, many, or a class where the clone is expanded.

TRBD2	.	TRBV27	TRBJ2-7	TGTGCCAGTCAAGGTTCGACTAGCGGGATCCCCGAGCAGTACTTC	CASQGSTSGIPEQYF
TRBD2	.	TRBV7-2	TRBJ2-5	TGTGCCAGCAGCCCAGATAGCGGGGGGGTCCTGGCGACCCAGTACTTC	CASSPDSGGVLATQYF
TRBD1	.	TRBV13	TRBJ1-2	TGTGCCAGCAGCCCCGGGGGGGGGACAGAAAACTATGGCTACACCTTC	CASSPGGGTENYGYTF
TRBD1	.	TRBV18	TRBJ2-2	TGTGCCAGCTCACCACGGCGGACAGGAGTAACGAACACCGGGGAGCTGTTTTTT	CASSPRRTGVTNTGELFF
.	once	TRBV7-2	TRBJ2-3	TGTGCCAGCAGCCTGTCCACGGGGGGCTACACAGATACGCAGTATTTT	CASSLSTGGYTDTQYF
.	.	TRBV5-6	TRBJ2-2	TGTGCCAGCAGCTTGGTGGCCGCCGGGGAGCTGTTTTTT	CASSLVAAGELFF
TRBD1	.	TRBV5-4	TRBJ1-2	TGTGCCAGCAGCCCGGGACAGGGGGCGGACTATGGCTACACCTTC	CASSPGQGADYGYTF
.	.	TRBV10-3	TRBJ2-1	TGTGCCATCAGTGAGTCGAGTGGCAGGGGATCCTACAATGAGCAGTTCTTC	CAISESSGRGSYNEQFF
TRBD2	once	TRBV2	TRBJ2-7	TGTGCCAACTCGGACCCTAGCGGGGGTTCCTACGAGCAGTACTTC	CANSDPSGGSYEQYF
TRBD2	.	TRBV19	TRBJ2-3	TGTGCCAGTATCGGGTTTAGCGGGGACACAGATACGCAGTATTTT	CASIGFSGDTDTQYF
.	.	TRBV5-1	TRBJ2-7	TGCGCCAGCAGCAGGGACACTGGAGGCTCCTACGAGCAGTACTTC	CASSRDTGGSYEQYF
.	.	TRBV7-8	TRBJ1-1	TGTGCCAGCAGCTGGACGGGAGACGAAGCTTTCTTT	CASSWTGDEAFF
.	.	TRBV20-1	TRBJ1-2	TGCAGTGCTAGTCAAGGGGGGGCAGATGGCTACACCTTC	CSASQGGADGYTF
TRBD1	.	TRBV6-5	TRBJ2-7	TGTGCCAGCAACCGGGACAGGCGGTACGAGCAGTACTTC	CASNRDRRYEQYF
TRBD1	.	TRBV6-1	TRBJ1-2	TGTGCCAGCAGTGAATTGACAGGGCTCTCTAACTATGGCTACACCTTC	CASSELTGLSNYGYTF
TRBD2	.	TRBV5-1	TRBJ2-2	TGCGCCAGCAAAAGCCGCGGGGGGTCCACCGGGGAGCTGTTTTTT	CASKSRGGSTGELFF
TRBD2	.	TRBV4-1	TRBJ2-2	TGCGCCAGCAGCCAAGATGTCGGGGGGGCGAACACCGGGGAGCTGTTTTTT	CASSQDVGGANTGELFF
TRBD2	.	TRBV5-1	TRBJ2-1	TGCGCCAGCAGCTTGGGCGCTCTCCGCGGGGGGCCGGGTAATGAGCAGTTCTTC	CASSLGALRGGPGNEQFF
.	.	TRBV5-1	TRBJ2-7	TGCGCCAGCGCGGAGGGGGCAGGAACCTACGAGCAGTACTTC	CASAEGAGTYEQYF
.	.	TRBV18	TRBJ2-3	TGTGCCAGCTCACCTACTCTGGTAGCGGCGAGCACAGATACGCAGTATTTT	CASSPTLVAASTDTQYF
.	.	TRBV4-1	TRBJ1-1	TGCGCCAGCAGCCAAGAGTTCCAGAAGAACACTGAAGCTTTCTTT	CASSQEFQKNTEAFF
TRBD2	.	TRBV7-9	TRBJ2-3	TGTGCCAGCAGCTTATTGGGCGGGGGGGACACAGATACGCAGTATTTT	CASSLLGGGDTDTQYF
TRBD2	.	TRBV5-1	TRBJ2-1	TGCGCCAGCAGCTTAACTAGCGGGGCCTTGCACAATGAGCAGTTCTTC	CASSLTSGALHNEQFF
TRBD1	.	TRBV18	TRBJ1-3	TGTGCCAGCTCACCACAAGACAGGGGAGTCTCTGGAAACACCATATATTTT	CASSPQDRGVSGNTIYF
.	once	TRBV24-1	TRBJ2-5	TGTGCCACCAGTTCAGGGACTCTCCCAGGAGAGACCCAGTACTTC	CATSSGTLPGETQYF
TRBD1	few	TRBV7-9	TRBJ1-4	TGTGCCAGCAAGACCGGGACAGGGGGCTTTAATGAAAAACTGTTTTTT	CASKTGTGGFNEKLFF
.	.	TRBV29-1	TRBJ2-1	TGCAGCGTTGTGGCAGATGACTTCTCCTACAATGAGCAGTTCTTC	CSVVADDFSYNEQFF
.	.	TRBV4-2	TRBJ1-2	TGTGCCAGCAGTTCAGACAGATACTATGGCTACACCTTC	CASSSDRYYGYTF
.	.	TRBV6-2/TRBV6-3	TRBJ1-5	TGTGCCAGCAGTTACTCGATAATACAGGAGTTAAATCAGCCCCAGCATTTT	CASSYSIIQELNQPQHF
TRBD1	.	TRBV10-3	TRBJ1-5	TGTGCCATCTCACAGGGGACTTTACCGATTAGCAATCAGCCCCAGCATTTT	CAISQGTLPISNQPQHF
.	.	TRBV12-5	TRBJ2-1	TGTGCTAGTGGTTCCTTGCCGGGGTCCCAGGACAATGAGCAGTTCTTC	CASGSLPGSQDNEQFF
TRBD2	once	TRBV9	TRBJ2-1	TGTGCCAGCAGCGGACCCTCGACTAGCGGCTACTACAATGAGCAGTTCTTC	CASSGPSTSGYYNEQFF